The 7 T cell receptor beta chains in this list originate from one sample, sequenced in a study of cytomegalovirus exposure and HLA in healthy donors. Primers: 60 Vbeta forward and 13 Jbeta reverse. Sequencing was performed with immunoSEQ multiplex PCR; in TCRdb, only in-frame clones are kept and a portion is missing. The sample lists 150,000 or so clones, 65% to 85% occurring once. The specimen sequenced was PBMCs. Receptor source: a man younger than 35 in good health and CMV-seronegative.

The gene calls are TRBV19 and TRBJ2-2; 9 bases agree with TRBD2. The germline V gene has CDR1 LNHDA and CDR2 SQIVND (reference sequence). The trim removed 6 bases at V and 7 bases at J, leaving 12 bases unmatched. This CDR3 contains 16 residues. CDR3 sequence reads: CASSHGVAGEFGELFF. The CDR3 region has the DNA TGTGCCAGTAGCCATGGAGTAGCGGGGGAGTTCGGGGAGCTGTTTTTT.

The genes are TRBV29-1 and TRBJ1-2; TRBD1 aligns across 9 bases. The germline CDR1 and CDR2 sequences are SQVTM and ANQGSEA. Losses at the gene ends were 5 bases for V and 3 bases for J; bases not matched to a gene: 1. The CDR3 runs to 12 residues. The CDR3 is CSVRTGDYGYTF. CDR3 nucleotides: TGCAGCGTTAGGACAGGGGACTATGGCTACACCTTC. Filled out from reference TRBV29-1 and TRBJ1-2, the complete variable domain reads SAVISQKPSRDICQRGTSLTIQCQVDSQVTMMFWYRQQPGQSLTLIATANQGSEATYESGFVIDKFPISRPNLTFSTLTVSNMSPEDSSIYLCSVRTGDYGYTFGSGTRLTVV.

V and J are TRBV4-1 and TRBJ2-5, with 8 bases fitting TRBD2. V shed 4 bases and J 5 bases; nucleotides not matched to a gene: 3. The CDR3 is made up of 13 amino acids. CDR1 is MGHRA, CDR2 YSYEKL, per germline. CDR3 bases: TGCGCCAGCAGCCCGGGGGGGCAGGAGACCCAGTACTTC. Its protein is CASSPGGQETQYF.

This clone was counted a few times. The V gene is TRBV2, the J gene TRBJ1-1, with D uncertain. This CDR3 is 14 amino acids long. Trimming took 0 bases from V and 1 from J, leaving 6 bases between them. CDR1 SNHLY and CDR2 FYNNEI come from the germline V gene. Written as DNA, the CDR3 is TGTGCCAGCAGTGAAGCGTGGAGGAACACTGAAGCTTTCTTT. This sequence encodes CASSEAWRNTEAFF.

The V call is TRBV7-8, the J call TRBJ1-5, with 10 bases that match TRBD1. Germline lookup yields CDR1 SGHVS and CDR2 FQNEAQ. The ends lost 5 bases at V and 7 bases at J; junction bases unmatched: 5. The CDR3 extends over 14 amino acids. CDR3 sequence: CASSPRDRGQPQHF. The CDR3 DNA reads as TGTGCCAGCAGCCCAAGGGACAGGGGCCAGCCCCAGCATTTT. Based on the CDR3 plus reference TRBV7-8 and TRBJ1-5, the full variable domain is GAGVSQSPRYKVAKRGQDVALRCDPISGHVSLFWYQQALGQGPEFLTYFQNEAQLDKSGLPSDRFFAERPEGSVSTLKIQRTQQEDSAVYLCASSPRDRGQPQHFGDGTRLSIL.

The chain uses TRBV29-1 and TRBJ2-7; D perhaps matches TRBD2 (7 bases). The CDR3 covers 15 residues. Germline V gene lookup returns CDR1 SQVTM and CDR2 ANQGSEA. The ends were cut back, 1 base at V and 4 bases at J, with 17 bases in the middle. CDR3: CSVEAARRGAYEQYF. The CDR3 DNA reads as TGCAGCGTTGAAGCTGCCCGCCGGGGGGCATACGAGCAGTACTTC.

This chain connects TRBV5-6 to TRBJ2-1; 10 bases are shared with TRBD2. Unmatched junction bases numbered 8, after V lost 4 bases and J lost 4 bases. The germline V gene encodes CDR1 SGHDT and CDR2 YYEEEE. The CDR3 length is 16 residues. The CDR3 sequence is CASSLILAGKYNEQFF. CDR3 DNA: TGTGCCAGCAGCCTAATACTAGCGGGGAAGTACAATGAGCAGTTCTTC.